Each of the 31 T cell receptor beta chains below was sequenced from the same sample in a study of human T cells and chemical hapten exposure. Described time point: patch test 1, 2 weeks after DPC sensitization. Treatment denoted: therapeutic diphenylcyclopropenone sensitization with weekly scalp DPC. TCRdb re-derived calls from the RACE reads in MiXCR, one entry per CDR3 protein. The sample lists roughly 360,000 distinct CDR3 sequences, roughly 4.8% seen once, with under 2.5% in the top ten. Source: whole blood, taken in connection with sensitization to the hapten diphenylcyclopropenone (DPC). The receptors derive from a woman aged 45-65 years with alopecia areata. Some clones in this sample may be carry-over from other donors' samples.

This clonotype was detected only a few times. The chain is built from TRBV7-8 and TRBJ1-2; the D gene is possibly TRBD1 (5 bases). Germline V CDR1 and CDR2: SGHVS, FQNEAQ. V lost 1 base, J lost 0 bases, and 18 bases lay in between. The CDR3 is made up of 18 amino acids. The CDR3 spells CASSLGVGGSRANYGYTF. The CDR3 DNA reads TGTGCCAGCAGCTTAGGCGTCGGGGGATCCCGAGCTAACTATGGCTACACCTTC.

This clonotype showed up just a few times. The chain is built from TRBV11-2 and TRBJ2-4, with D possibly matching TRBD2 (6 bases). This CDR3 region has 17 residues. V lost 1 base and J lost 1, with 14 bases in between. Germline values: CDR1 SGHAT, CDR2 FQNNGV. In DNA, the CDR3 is TGTGCCAGCAGCTTAGGGGGACTCCGCGGGGCCAAAAACATTCAGTACTTC. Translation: CASSLGGLRGAKNIQYF.

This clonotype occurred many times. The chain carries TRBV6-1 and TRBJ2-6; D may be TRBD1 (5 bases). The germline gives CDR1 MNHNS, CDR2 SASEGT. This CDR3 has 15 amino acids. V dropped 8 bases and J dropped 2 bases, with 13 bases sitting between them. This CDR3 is CASRKTGPGANVLTF. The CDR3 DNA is TGTGCCAGCCGAAAAACAGGCCCTGGGGCCAACGTCCTGACTTTC.

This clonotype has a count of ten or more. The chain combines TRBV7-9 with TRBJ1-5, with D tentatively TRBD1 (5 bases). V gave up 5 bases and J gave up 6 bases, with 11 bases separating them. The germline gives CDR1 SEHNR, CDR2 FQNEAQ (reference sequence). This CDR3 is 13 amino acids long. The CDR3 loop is CASSHPGLQPQHF. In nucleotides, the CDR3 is TGTGCCAGCAGCCACCCAGGGCTTCAGCCCCAGCATTTT.

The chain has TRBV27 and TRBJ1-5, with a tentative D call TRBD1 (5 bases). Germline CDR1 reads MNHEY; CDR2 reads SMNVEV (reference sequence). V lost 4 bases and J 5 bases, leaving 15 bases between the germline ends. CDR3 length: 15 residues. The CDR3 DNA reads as TGTGCCAGCAGTTGGGGCCCGCATGATCATCAGCCCCAGCATTTT. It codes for CASSWGPHDHQPQHF.

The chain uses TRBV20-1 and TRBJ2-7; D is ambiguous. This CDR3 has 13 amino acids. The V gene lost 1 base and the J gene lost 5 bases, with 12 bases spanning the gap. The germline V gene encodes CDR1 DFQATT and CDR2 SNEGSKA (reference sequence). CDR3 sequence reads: CSARGPFTHEQYF. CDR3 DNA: TGCAGTGCTAGAGGACCCTTTACCCACGAGCAGTACTTC.

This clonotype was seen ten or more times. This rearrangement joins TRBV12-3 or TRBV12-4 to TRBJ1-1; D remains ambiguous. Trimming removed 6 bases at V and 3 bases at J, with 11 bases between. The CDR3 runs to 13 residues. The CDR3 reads CASRFSDYTEAFF. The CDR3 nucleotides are TGTGCCAGCAGATTCAGTGATTACACTGAAGCTTTCTTT.

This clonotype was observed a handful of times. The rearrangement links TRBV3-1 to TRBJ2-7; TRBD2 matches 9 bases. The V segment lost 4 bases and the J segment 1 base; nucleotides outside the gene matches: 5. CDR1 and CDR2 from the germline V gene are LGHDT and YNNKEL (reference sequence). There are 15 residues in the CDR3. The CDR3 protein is CASSLRTSESYEQYF. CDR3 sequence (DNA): TGTGCCAGCAGCCTTCGGACTAGCGAGTCCTACGAGCAGTACTTC.

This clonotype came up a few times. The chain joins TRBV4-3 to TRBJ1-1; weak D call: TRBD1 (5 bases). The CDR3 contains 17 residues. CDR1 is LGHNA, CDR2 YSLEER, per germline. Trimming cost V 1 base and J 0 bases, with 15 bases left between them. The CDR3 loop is CASSQGPMKDMNTEAFF. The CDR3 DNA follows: TGCGCCAGCAGCCAAGGACCCATGAAGGACATGAACACTGAAGCTTTCTTT.

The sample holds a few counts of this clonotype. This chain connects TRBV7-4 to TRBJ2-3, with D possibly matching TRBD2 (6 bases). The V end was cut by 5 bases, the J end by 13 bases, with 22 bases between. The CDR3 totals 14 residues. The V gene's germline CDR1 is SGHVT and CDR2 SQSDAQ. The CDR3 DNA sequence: TGTGCCAGCAGCCTGGCCTGTTGGGACTCCAAAAAGTATTTT. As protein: CASSLACWDSKKYF.

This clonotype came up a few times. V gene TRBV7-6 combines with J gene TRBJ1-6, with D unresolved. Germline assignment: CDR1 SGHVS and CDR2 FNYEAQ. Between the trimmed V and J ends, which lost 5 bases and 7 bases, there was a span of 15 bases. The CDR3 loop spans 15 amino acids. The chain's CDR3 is CASSRNYRENSPLHF. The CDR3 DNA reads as TGTGCCAGCAGCCGAAACTACCGGGAGAATTCACCCCTCCACTTT.

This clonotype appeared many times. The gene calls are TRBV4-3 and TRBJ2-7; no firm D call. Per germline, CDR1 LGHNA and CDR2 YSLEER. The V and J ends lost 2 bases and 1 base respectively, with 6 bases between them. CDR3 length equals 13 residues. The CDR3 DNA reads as TGCGCCAGCAGCCAATACTTATCCTACGAGCAGTACTTC. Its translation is CASSQYLSYEQYF.

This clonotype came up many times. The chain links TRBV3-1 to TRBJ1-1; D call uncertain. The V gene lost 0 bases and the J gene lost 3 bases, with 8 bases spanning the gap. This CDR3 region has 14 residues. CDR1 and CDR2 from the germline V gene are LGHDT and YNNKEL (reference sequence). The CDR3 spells CASSQDWLYTEAFF. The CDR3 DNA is TGTGCCAGCAGCCAAGACTGGTTGTACACTGAAGCTTTCTTT.

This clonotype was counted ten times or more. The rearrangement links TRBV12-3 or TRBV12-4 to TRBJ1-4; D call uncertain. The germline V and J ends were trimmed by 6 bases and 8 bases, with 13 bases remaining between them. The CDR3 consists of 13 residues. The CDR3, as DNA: TGTGCCAGCAGCCCCATCAGTTTGGAAAAACTGTTTTTT. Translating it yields CASSPISLEKLFF.

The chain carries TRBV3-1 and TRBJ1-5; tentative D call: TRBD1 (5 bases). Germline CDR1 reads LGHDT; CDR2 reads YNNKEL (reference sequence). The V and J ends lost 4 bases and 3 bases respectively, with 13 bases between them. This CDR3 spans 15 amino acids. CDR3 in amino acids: CASSPQTGINQPQHF. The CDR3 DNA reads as TGTGCCAGCAGCCCACAAACAGGCATCAATCAGCCCCAGCATTTT.

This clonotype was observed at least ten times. CDR3 residues: CASSPRFSGANVLTF. CDR3 coding DNA: TGTGCCAGCAGCCCCCGGTTTTCTGGGGCCAACGTCCTGACTTTC. The rearrangement uses TRBV7-8 and TRBJ2-6; D ambiguous. Germline V gene data show CDR1 as SGHVS and CDR2 as FQNEAQ. The germline V and J ends were trimmed by 5 bases and 1 base, with 9 bases remaining between them. There are 15 residues in the CDR3. The variable domain in full, completed from reference TRBV7-8 and TRBJ2-6, reads GAGVSQSPRYKVAKRGQDVALRCDPISGHVSLFWYQQALGQGPEFLTYFQNEAQLDKSGLPSDRFFAERPEGSVSTLKIQRTQQEDSAVYLCASSPRFSGANVLTFGAGSRLTVL.

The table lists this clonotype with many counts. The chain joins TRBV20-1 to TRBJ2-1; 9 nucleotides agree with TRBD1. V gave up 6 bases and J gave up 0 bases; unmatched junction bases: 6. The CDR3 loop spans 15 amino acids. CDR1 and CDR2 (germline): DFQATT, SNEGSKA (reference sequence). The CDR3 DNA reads TGCAGTGCGGCCGGGACAGGGCTCTCCTACAATGAGCAGTTCTTC. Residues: CSAAGTGLSYNEQFF.

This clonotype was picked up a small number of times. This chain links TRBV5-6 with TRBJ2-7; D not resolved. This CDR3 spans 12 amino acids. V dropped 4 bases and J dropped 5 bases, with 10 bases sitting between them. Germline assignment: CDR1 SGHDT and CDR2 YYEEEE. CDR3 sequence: CASSRGRNEQYF. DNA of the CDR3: TGTGCCAGCAGCCGTGGCCGGAACGAGCAGTACTTC.

The CDR3 protein is CAWRLGKDQPQHF. The DNA for the CDR3 is TGTGCCTGGAGGTTAGGGAAGGACCAGCCCCAGCATTTT. The chain is built from TRBV30 and TRBJ1-5; D call uncertain. Between the trimmed V and J ends, which lost 3 bases and 7 bases, there was a span of 13 bases. Germline-derived CDR1 and CDR2 are GTSNPN and SVGIG (reference sequence). The length of the CDR3 is 13 residues. Full variable domain (missing parts from reference TRBV30 and TRBJ1-5): SQTIHQWPATLVQPVGSPLSLECTVEGTSNPNLYWYRQAAGRGLQLLFYSVGIGQISSEVPQNLSASRPQDRQFILSSKKLLLSDSGFYLCAWRLGKDQPQHFGDGTRLSIL.

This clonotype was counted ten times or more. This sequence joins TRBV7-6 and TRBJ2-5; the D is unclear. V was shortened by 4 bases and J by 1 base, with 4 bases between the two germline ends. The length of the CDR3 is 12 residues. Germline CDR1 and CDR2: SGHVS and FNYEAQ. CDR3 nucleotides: TGTGCCAGCAGCTACCCCCAAGAGACCCAGTACTTC. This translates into CASSYPQETQYF.

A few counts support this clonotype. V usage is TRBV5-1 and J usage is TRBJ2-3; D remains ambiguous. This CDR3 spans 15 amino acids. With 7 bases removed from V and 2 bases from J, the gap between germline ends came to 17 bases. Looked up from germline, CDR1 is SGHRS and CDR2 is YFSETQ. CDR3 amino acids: CASGLLGYNTDTQYF. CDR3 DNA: TGCGCCAGCGGTTTATTGGGCTACAACACAGATACGCAGTATTTT.

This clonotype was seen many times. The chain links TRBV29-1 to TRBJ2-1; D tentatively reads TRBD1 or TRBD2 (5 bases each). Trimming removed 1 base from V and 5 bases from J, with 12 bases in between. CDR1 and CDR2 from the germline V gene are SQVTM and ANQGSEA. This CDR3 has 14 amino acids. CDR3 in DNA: TGCAGCGTTGAAGGGTGGGGACGGGACAATGAGCAGTTCTTC. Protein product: CSVEGWGRDNEQFF.

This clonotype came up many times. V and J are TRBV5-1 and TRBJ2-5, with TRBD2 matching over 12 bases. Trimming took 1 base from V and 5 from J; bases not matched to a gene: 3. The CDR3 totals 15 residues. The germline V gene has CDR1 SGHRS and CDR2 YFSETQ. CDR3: CASSLSTSGSETQYF. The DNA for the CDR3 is TGCGCCAGCAGCTTGTCGACTAGCGGGAGTGAGACCCAGTACTTC.

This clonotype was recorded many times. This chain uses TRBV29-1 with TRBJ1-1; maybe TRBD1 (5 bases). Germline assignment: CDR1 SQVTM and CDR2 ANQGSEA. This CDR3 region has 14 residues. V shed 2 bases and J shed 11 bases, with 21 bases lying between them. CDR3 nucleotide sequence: TGCAGCGTTGAATCCCCCCTAGCTGAACGGGGGGCTTTCTTT. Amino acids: CSVESPLAERGAFF.

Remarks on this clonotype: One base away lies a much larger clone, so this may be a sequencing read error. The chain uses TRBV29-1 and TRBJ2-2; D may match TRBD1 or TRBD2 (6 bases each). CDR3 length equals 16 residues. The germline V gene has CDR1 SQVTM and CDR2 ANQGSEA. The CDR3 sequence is CSVEGEGGRSTGEPFF. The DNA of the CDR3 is TGCAGCGTTGAAGGGGAAGGGGGGCGAAGCACCGGGGAGCCGTTTTTT.

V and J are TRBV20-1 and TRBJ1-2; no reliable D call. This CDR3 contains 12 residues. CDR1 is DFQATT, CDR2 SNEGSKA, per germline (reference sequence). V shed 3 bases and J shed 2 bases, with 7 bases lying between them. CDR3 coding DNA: TGCAGTGCTAGTCCGACGAACTATGGCTACACCTTC. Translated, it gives CSASPTNYGYTF.

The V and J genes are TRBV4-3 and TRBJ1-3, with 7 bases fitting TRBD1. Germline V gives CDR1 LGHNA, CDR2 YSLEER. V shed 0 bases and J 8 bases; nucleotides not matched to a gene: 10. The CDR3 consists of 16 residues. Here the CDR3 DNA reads TGCGCCAGCAGCCAAGATCAGAGCCAGGGGGTTTACACCATATATTTT. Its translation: CASSQDQSQGVYTIYF.

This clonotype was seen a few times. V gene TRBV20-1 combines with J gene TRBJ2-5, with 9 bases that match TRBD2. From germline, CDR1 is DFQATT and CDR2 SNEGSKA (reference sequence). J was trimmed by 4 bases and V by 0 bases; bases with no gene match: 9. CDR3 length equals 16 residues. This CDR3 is CSARDVFSGGRETQYF. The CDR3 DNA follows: TGCAGTGCTAGAGATGTATTTAGCGGGGGAAGAGAGACCCAGTACTTC.

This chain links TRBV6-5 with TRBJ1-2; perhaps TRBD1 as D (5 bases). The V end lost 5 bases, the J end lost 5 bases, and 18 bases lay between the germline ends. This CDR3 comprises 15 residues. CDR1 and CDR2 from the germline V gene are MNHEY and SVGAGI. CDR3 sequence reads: CASSARQSGQYGYTF. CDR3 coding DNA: TGTGCCAGCAGTGCTAGACAGAGCGGGCAGTATGGCTACACCTTC.

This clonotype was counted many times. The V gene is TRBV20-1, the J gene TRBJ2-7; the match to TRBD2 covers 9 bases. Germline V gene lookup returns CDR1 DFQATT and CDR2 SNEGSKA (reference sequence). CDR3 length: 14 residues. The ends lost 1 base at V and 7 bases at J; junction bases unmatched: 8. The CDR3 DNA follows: TGCAGTGCTAGAGGAGCTAGCGGGGACGGGGAGCAGTACTTC. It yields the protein CSARGASGDGEQYF.

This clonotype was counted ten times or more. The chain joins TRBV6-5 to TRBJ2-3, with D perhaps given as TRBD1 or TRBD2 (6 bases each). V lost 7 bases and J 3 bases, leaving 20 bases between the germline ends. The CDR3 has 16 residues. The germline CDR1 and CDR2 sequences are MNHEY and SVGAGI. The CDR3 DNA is TGTGCCAGCACCCCGAGGTGGCTAGGGGGGACAGATACGCAGTATTTT. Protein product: CASTPRWLGGTDTQYF.